The sequence of this T cell receptor (beta chain) was determined in a study of T cell responses to AZD1222 COVID-19 vaccine. Across the whole study: Researchers grouped second doses given at about 4 or about 12 weeks into one pool.

The table came from immunoSEQ multiplex PCR; TCRdb's copy has only in-frame clones and leaves some out. The data contain 84,000 or so clones, just over 85% of them singletons. The source of this sequence is an adult in good health. The specimen was peripheral blood, collected on day 0 of AZD1222 vaccination.

This CDR3 reads CASSRGNSPLHF. CDR3 DNA sequence: TGTGCCAGCAGTCGGGGCAATTCACCCCTCCACTTT. The V and J genes are TRBV7-2 and TRBJ1-6, with D possibly being TRBD1 (5 bases). The length of the CDR3 is 12 residues. V was trimmed by 6 bases and J by 7 bases, leaving 7 bases between them. In germline, CDR1 is SGHTA, CDR2 FQGNSA.